This entry concerns a single T cell receptor beta chain. Original analysis: Nucleated cell number was recorded as an estimate derived from reference gene primer amplification. Clones were sequenced by immunoSEQ multiplex PCR, and TCRdb holds only the in-frame ones, with some missing. The D gene and trimming were derived from the DNA, and the V and J assignments and clone size from that table. Counted here are over 150,000 clones, more than 70% occurring once; the ten biggest clones make up about 7.3%. The CDR3 has 12 amino acids. The germline gives CDR1 SGHRS, CDR2 YFSETQ. Trimming stripped 3 bases from V and 8 bases from J, with 9 bases between. The data were taken from a study of blood T cell repertoires in COVID-19. On the study more broadly: Samples came from the United States, Italy and Spain, spanning acute and convalescent COVID-19.

The chain is built from TRBV5-1 and TRBJ2-1; D is perhaps TRBD1 (6 bases). The specimen was peripheral blood. The receptor was isolated from a man aged 45-65 years with active or convalescent COVID-19. The CDR3 region has the DNA TGCGCCAGCAGCTATTCAGGGGATGAGCAGTTCTTC. Its protein is CASSYSGDEQFF. Supplemented by reference TRBV5-1 and TRBJ2-1, the full variable domain reads KAGVTQTPRYLIKTRGQQVTLSCSPISGHRSVSWYQQTPGQGLQFLFEYFSETQRNKGNFPGRFSGRQFSNSRSEMNVSTLELGDSALYLCASSYSGDEQFFGPGTRLTVL.